This T cell receptor beta chain is drawn from a study of a mutant IDH1 vaccine in newly diagnosed glioma. With regard to this clone: Its target is unknown.

Time point: week 5, during vaccination. It was 300 ug of mutant IDH1 20-mer peptide that made up each vaccine dose, given with topical imiquimod. Data came from immunoSEQ multiplex PCR; TCRdb stores just in-frame clones and leaves some out. Of 30,000 to 45,000 clones listed, roughly 92% are singletons. The CDR3 contains 15 residues. V shed 4 bases and J 10 bases; nucleotides not matched to a gene: 11. The source is a man between 45 and 60 years old with glioma. The material was PBMCs, obtained from a glioma patient whose treatment included an IDH1 peptide vaccine. The chain is built from TRBV5-3 and TRBJ2-1; 10 positions agree with TRBD2. TRBV5-3 belongs to the ORF category, with a function that is uncertain. The CDR3 DNA is TGTGCCAGAAGCCTTAGACTAGCGGGTGCCTGCGAGCAGTTCTTC. It specifies CARSLRLAGACEQFF.